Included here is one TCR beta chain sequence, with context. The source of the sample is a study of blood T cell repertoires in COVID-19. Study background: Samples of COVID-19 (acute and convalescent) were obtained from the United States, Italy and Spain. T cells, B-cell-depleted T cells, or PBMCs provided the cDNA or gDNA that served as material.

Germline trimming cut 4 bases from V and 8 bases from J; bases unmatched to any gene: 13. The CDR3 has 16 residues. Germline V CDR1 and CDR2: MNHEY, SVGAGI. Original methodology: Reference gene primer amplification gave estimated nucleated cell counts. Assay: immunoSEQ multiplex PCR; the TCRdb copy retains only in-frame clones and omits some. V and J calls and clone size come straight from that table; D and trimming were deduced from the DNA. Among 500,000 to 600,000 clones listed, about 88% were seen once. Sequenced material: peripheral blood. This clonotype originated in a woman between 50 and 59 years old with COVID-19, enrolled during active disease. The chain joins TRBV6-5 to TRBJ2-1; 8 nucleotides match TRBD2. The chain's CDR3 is CASSSFHPGLVHEQFF. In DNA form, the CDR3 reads TGTGCCAGCAGTTCATTCCACCCGGGACTAGTGCATGAGCAGTTCTTC.